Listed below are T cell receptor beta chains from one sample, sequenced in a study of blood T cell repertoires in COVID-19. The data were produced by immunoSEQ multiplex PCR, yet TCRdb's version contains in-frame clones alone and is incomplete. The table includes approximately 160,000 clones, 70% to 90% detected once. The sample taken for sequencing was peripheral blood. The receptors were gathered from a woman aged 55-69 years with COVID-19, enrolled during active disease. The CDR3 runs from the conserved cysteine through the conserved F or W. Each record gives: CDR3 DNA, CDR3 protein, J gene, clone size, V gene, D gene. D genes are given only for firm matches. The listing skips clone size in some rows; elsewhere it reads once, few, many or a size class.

TGTGCCAGCAGCTTCAAGTCAGGGGCTCAAGAGACCCAGTACTTC,CASSFKSGAQETQYF,TRBJ2-5,-,TRBV5-4,-
TGTGCCAGCAGCTTAGGAGGGACAGGGGCAAATCCCTTCTTT,CASSLGGTGANPFF,TRBJ1-1,-,TRBV7-9,TRBD1
TGTGCCAGCAGTGTCAGATTGGGACTAGCGGATGGTGAGCAGTTCTTC,CASSVRLGLADGEQFF,TRBJ2-1,-,TRBV6-1,TRBD2
TGTGCCAGCAGCCGGACTAGCGGCTTAGAGACCCAGTACTTC,CASSRTSGLETQYF,TRBJ2-5,-,TRBV7-9,TRBD2
TGTGCCAGCAGCTTAGCGAACGGCTATGGCTACACCTTC,CASSLANGYGYTF,TRBJ1-2,-,TRBV7-8,-
TGTGCCAGCAACCCAGGACAGGGACTTCTCTATGGCTACACCTTC,CASNPGQGLLYGYTF,TRBJ1-2,-,TRBV6-5,TRBD1
TGTGCCAGCAGTTACTACGCAGGGGAAAACTATGGCTACACCTTC,CASSYYAGENYGYTF,TRBJ1-2,-,TRBV6-5,-
TGTGCCTGGAGCATACGTACGGGACATCTGAACACTGAAGCTTTCTTT,CAWSIRTGHLNTEAFF,TRBJ1-1,-,TRBV30,-
TGTGCCAGCAGCTCCTACCGGGGCAATCAGCCCCAGCATTTT,CASSSYRGNQPQHF,TRBJ1-5,-,TRBV7-2,-
TGTGCCAGCAGTGAATTAGGGACTCAGTCGTTGGCTTTCTTT,CASSELGTQSLAFF,TRBJ1-1,-,TRBV25-1,-
TGTGCCACCAGTGATCTTAGCGTCAATGAGCAGTTCTTC,CATSDLSVNEQFF,TRBJ2-1,-,TRBV24-1,-
TGTGCCAGCAGTTGGACTAGCGGGAGTTACTCCTACAATGAGCAGTTCTTC,CASSWTSGSYSYNEQFF,TRBJ2-1,-,TRBV2,TRBD2
TGCGCCAGCAGCTTACTAGGTCCCGGGGAGCTGTTTTTT,CASSLLGPGELFF,TRBJ2-2,-,TRBV5-1,-
TGTGCCAGCAGTGAACAGGGGGCTAATTTTCAGCCCCAGCATTTT,CASSEQGANFQPQHF,TRBJ1-5,-,TRBV2,TRBD1
TGTGCCAGTAGTATCCTAGGACAGGGGACTGGCTACACCTTC,CASSILGQGTGYTF,TRBJ1-2,-,TRBV19,TRBD1
TGTGCTAGCAGCTTGGCTAGGTTGGAGACCCAGTACTTC,CASSLARLETQYF,TRBJ2-5,once,TRBV7-7,-
TGTGCCAGCAGTGGACAGGGGGGAGCTTTCTTT,CASSGQGGAFF,TRBJ1-1,-,TRBV6-6,TRBD1
TGTGCCAGCAGGCCGGGACTCAACACAGATACGCAGTATTTT,CASRPGLNTDTQYF,TRBJ2-3,-,TRBV2,-
TGTGCCAGCAGTACTAGCGGGAGCTCCTACGAGCAGTACTTC,CASSTSGSSYEQYF,TRBJ2-7,-,TRBV27,TRBD2
TGTGCCAGCAGCTTATCGGCAGGGGGGAGTCAGCCCCAGCATTTT,CASSLSAGGSQPQHF,TRBJ1-5,few,TRBV7-2,TRBD1
TGTGCCAGTAAAATGGGGGGGCAGAATCAGCCCCAGCATTTT,CASKMGGQNQPQHF,TRBJ1-5,-,TRBV19,-
TGTGCCAGCAGTCCAGGATCCATGGACACCGGGGAGCTGTTTTTT,CASSPGSMDTGELFF,TRBJ2-2,-,TRBV3-1/TRBV3-2,-
TGTGCCAGTAGTATGGGACTCACAGATACGCAGTATTTT,CASSMGLTDTQYF,TRBJ2-3,few,TRBV19,-
TGTGCCAGTAGTATCCGGGGACAGGGCCACGAAAAACTGTTTTTT,CASSIRGQGHEKLFF,TRBJ1-4,-,TRBV19,TRBD1
TGTGCCAGCTCATTCCTAGGACTCGGTCGCGGGGAGCTGTTTTTT,CASSFLGLGRGELFF,TRBJ2-2,-,TRBV18,-
TGTGCCAGCAGCCAAAAGGGGGGGGGCTACGGTCCATTCGATACGCAGTATTTT,CASSQKGGGYGPFDTQYF,TRBJ2-3,-,TRBV3-1/TRBV3-2,-
TGTGCCAGCAGCTTGCTAGTGGTCCACAATGAGCAGTTCTTC,CASSLLVVHNEQFF,TRBJ2-1,-,TRBV5-4,-
TGTGCCAGCAGTTCTCGTGGGAGGGGGGCAAACACTGAAGCTTTCTTT,CASSSRGRGANTEAFF,TRBJ1-1,-,TRBV6-5,-
TGTGCCAGTAAGATTCTAGCGGGAGGAAATGAGCAGTTCTTC,CASKILAGGNEQFF,TRBJ2-1,-,TRBV19,TRBD2
TGTGCCAGTAGTGACCTGGGACAGGGGAATTCACCCCTCCACTTT,CASSDLGQGNSPLHF,TRBJ1-6,-,TRBV19,TRBD1
TGTGCCAGCAGCTCGGGACAGGGGAAATATGGCTACACCTTC,CASSSGQGKYGYTF,TRBJ1-2,-,TRBV7-9,TRBD1
TGTGCCAGCAGCCGAGGGGGCCAGGGCGCTAACTATGGCTACACCTTC,CASSRGGQGANYGYTF,TRBJ1-2,-,TRBV7-3,TRBD1
TGCGCCAGCAGCTTGTTTCCGGGTTCAACTAATGAAAAACTGTTTTTT,CASSLFPGSTNEKLFF,TRBJ1-4,-,TRBV5-1,-
TGTGCCTGGGGGAGGACGGCGCTATATGAAAAACTGTTTTTT,CAWGRTALYEKLFF,TRBJ1-4,-,TRBV30,-
TGCAGCGCCCCCCCCGGGACAGATAAAACCGGGGGCTACACCTTC,CSAPPGTDKTGGYTF,TRBJ1-2,-,TRBV29-1,TRBD1
TGTGCCAGCAGCGGGGGACAGGGGGACGGCAGTCAGCCCCAGCATTTT,CASSGGQGDGSQPQHF,TRBJ1-5,-,TRBV5-6,TRBD1
TGTGCCAGTAGTATGTGGGGGGGGTACGATCAGCCCCAGCATTTT,CASSMWGGYDQPQHF,TRBJ1-5,-,TRBV19,-
TGTGCCAGCAGGGTGGGCACGAACACCGGGGAGCTGTTTTTT,CASRVGTNTGELFF,TRBJ2-2,-,TRBV6-5,-
TGTGCCAGTAGATGGACAGGGGGAATCGAGCAGTACTTC,CASRWTGGIEQYF,TRBJ2-7,-,TRBV19,TRBD1
TGTGCCAGCAGCGCTAGCGGGGGTCAGGAGACCCAGTACTTC,CASSASGGQETQYF,TRBJ2-5,-,TRBV9,TRBD2
TGTGCCACCAGCAGAGGAGTGGACAGTAACACCGGGGAGCTGTTTTTT,CATSRGVDSNTGELFF,TRBJ2-2,-,TRBV15,-
TGCAGTGCTAGTCCCCCCTCCGGGACTTCAGTCACAGATACGCAGTATTTT,CSASPPSGTSVTDTQYF,TRBJ2-3,-,TRBV20-1,-
TGTGCCAGCAGCACCGGACAGGGTTCGGGTGAAAAACTGTTTTTT,CASSTGQGSGEKLFF,TRBJ1-4,-,TRBV7-6,TRBD1
TGCGCCAGCAGTTCCGATTGGGGGACTGCCTACAATGAGCAGTTCTTC,CASSSDWGTAYNEQFF,TRBJ2-1,-,TRBV10-1,-
TGTGCCAGCAGTGACCTAGACTACACAGATACGCAGTATTTT,CASSDLDYTDTQYF,TRBJ2-3,once,TRBV6-1,-
TGTGCCAGCAGTGAAGGGGACAGGGGAGGTCAGCCCCAGCATTTT,CASSEGDRGGQPQHF,TRBJ1-5,-,TRBV2,TRBD1
TGTGCCAGCAGTTACATGGCAGACTATGGCTACACCTTC,CASSYMADYGYTF,TRBJ1-2,-,TRBV6-5,-
TGTGCCAGCAGTCCCCCCCCAAGGGGTGAAAGCAATCAGCCCCAGCATTTT,CASSPPPRGESNQPQHF,TRBJ1-5,once,TRBV6-6,-
TGTGCCACCGAGGAACCGGGACAGGGTTCCTACAATGAGCAGTTCTTC,CATEEPGQGSYNEQFF,TRBJ2-1,-,TRBV24-1,TRBD1
TGTGCCAGCAGCTTGGGACCCCGGGGTGAAGAGACCCAGTACTTC,CASSLGPRGEETQYF,TRBJ2-5,-,TRBV5-6,-
TGTGCCACCAGCAGAGTAGCGGCACAAGAGACCCAGTACTTC,CATSRVAAQETQYF,TRBJ2-5,-,TRBV15,-
TGCGCCAGCAGCCAAACGATATCGACAGGGGGTGGTCAGCCCCAGCATTTT,CASSQTISTGGGQPQHF,TRBJ1-5,-,TRBV4-1,TRBD1
TGTGCCTGGGATAGACAGGGGCGTTATGGCTACACCTTC,CAWDRQGRYGYTF,TRBJ1-2,-,TRBV30,TRBD1
TGTGCCATCAGTCCGGGACTAGCGGGGGACAATGAGCAGTTCTTC,CAISPGLAGDNEQFF,TRBJ2-1,-,TRBV10-3,TRBD2
TGTGCCAGCAGCCAAAGAGGGCGGGTCTATGGCTACACCTTC,CASSQRGRVYGYTF,TRBJ1-2,-,TRBV7-2,-